Listed below are T cell receptor beta chains from one sample, sequenced in a study of cytomegalovirus exposure and HLA in healthy donors. This table comes from immunoSEQ multiplex PCR, and its TCRdb copy is limited to in-frame clones, with some not included. The sample records about 280,000 clones, 70% to 90% being singletons. Sequencing was performed on PBMCs. The source is a woman under 30 in good health and CMV-seronegative. Each CDR3 is given with its conserved first and last residue. The D gene is left open where the match is weak. The size of a clone is reported for some rows only, either as once, few or many, or as a class for expanded clones.

j_call v_call clone_size d_call cdr3_aa cdr3_nt
TRBJ1-2 TRBV18 - - CASSPVPVLYGYTF TGTGCCAGCTCACCAGTTCCGGTACTCTATGGCTACACCTTC
TRBJ2-7 TRBV5-6 - - CASRRWASTYEQYF TGTGCCAGCAGGCGCTGGGCCTCAACCTACGAGCAGTACTTC
TRBJ1-5 TRBV30 - - CAWSVRRGGNQPQHF TGTGCCTGGAGTGTACGTAGGGGTGGCAATCAGCCCCAGCATTTT
TRBJ1-6 TRBV25-1 - TRBD1 CASKNTGGNSPLHF TGTGCCAGCAAGAACACAGGGGGAAATTCACCCCTCCACTTT
TRBJ2-5 TRBV5-1 once TRBD1 CASSSRDSTKETQYF TGCGCCAGCAGCTCACGGGACAGTACAAAAGAGACCCAGTACTTC
TRBJ2-7 TRBV28 once TRBD1 CASSIDRGSSSYEQYF TGTGCCAGCAGTATCGACAGGGGTTCGAGTTCCTACGAGCAGTACTTC
TRBJ1-1 TRBV2 - TRBD1 CARDAYRGAGSEAFF TGTGCCAGGGACGCGTACAGGGGGGCTGGGTCCGAAGCTTTCTTT
TRBJ2-7 TRBV7-2 once TRBD2 CASNPSGSFGEQYF TGTGCCAGCAACCCTAGCGGGAGCTTTGGAGAGCAGTACTTC
TRBJ2-2 TRBV2 - - CASRTGGANTGELFF TGTGCCAGCAGGACCGGGGGAGCGAACACCGGGGAGCTGTTTTTT
TRBJ2-1 TRBV28 - TRBD2 CASSQGLAPYNEQFF TGTGCCAGCAGCCAGGGACTAGCCCCCTACAATGAGCAGTTCTTC
TRBJ1-1 TRBV28 - - CASSPGLGSLNTEAFF TGTGCCAGCAGTCCCGGACTGGGTTCGTTGAACACTGAAGCTTTCTTT
TRBJ2-2 TRBV27 - TRBD1 CASSLSAGGYGELFF TGTGCCAGCAGTTTATCAGCAGGGGGCTATGGGGAGCTGTTTTTT
TRBJ1-1 TRBV5-4 - TRBD1 CASSSGQGWTEAFF TGTGCCAGCAGCTCGGGACAGGGCTGGACTGAAGCTTTCTTT
TRBJ2-5 TRBV5-1 - TRBD2 CASSSPGTSGTLQETQYF TGCGCCAGCAGCTCCCCCGGGACTAGCGGGACTCTCCAAGAGACCCAGTACTTC
TRBJ1-2 TRBV27 - TRBD1 CASSSAGQGAEGYTF TGTGCCAGCAGTTCTGCGGGACAGGGGGCCGAGGGCTACACCTTC
TRBJ2-5 TRBV27 - - CASRAAAGTQYF TGTGCCAGCAGAGCGGCCGCCGGGACCCAGTACTTC
TRBJ2-7 TRBV5-4 - - CASSLEPKGEQYF TGTGCCAGCAGCTTGGAGCCTAAGGGGGAGCAGTACTTC
TRBJ2-3 TRBV6-1 - TRBD1 CASSEFRATGQVADTQYF TGTGCCAGCAGTGAATTTCGGGCGACAGGGCAGGTGGCAGATACGCAGTATTTT
TRBJ2-7 TRBV10-3 - TRBD2 CAIRGTSGTPSYEQYF TGTGCCATCAGAGGGACTAGCGGGACGCCGTCCTACGAGCAGTACTTC
TRBJ2-2 TRBV7-2 - TRBD1 CASSARQGLGTGELFF TGTGCCAGCAGCGCGAGACAGGGGTTGGGCACCGGGGAGCTGTTTTTT
TRBJ2-4 TRBV5-1 - TRBD1 CASSLGTGQNIQYF TGCGCCAGCAGCTTGGGGACAGGGCAAAACATTCAGTACTTC
TRBJ2-5 TRBV9 once TRBD2 CASSVQAGGKETQYF TGTGCCAGCAGCGTTCAAGCGGGAGGCAAGGAGACCCAGTACTTC
TRBJ2-7 TRBV28 - - CASSFADEQYF TGTGCCAGCAGTTTCGCAGACGAGCAGTACTTC
TRBJ2-7 TRBV10-3 - TRBD1 CAIRAGQAKLEQYF TGTGCCATCAGAGCAGGACAGGCGAAACTCGAGCAGTACTTC
TRBJ2-1 TRBV29-1 - - CSVGPRGMTYNEQFF TGCAGCGTTGGTCCCCGGGGGATGACCTACAATGAGCAGTTCTTC
TRBJ1-3 TRBV7-2 - - CASSLTPVNSGNTIYF TGTGCCAGCAGCCTAACCCCGGTAAACTCTGGAAACACCATATATTTT